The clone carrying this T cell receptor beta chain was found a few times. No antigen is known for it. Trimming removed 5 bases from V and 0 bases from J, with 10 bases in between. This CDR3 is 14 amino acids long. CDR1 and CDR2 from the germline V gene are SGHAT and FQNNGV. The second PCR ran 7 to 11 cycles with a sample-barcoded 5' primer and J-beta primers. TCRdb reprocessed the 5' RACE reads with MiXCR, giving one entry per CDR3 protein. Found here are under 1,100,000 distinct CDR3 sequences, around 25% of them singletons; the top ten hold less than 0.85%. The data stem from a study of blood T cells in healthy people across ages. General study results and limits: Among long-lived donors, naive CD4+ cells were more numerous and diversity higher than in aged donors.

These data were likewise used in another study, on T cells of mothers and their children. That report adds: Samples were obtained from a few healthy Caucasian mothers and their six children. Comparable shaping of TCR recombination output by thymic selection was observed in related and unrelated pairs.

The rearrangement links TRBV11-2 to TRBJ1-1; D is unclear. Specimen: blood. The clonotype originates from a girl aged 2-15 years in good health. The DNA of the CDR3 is TGTGCCAGCAGCCCTATGGTGGTGAACACTGAAGCTTTCTTT. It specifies CASSPMVVNTEAFF.